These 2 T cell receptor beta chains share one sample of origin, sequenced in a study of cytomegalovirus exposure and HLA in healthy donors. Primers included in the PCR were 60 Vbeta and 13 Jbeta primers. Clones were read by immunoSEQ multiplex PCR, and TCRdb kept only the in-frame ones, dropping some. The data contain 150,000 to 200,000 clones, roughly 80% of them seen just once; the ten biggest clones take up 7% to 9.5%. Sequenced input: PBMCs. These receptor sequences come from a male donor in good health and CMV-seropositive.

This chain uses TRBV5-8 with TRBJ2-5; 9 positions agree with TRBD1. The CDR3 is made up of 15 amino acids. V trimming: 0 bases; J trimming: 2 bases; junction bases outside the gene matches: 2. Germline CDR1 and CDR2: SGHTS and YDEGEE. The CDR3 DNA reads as TGTGCCAGCAGCTTGGGGACAGGGGAACAAGAGACCCAGTACTTC. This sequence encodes CASSLGTGEQETQYF. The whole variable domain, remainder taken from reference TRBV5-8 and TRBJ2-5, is EAGVTQSPTHLIKTRGQQATLRCSPISGHTSVYWYQQALGLGLQFLLWYDEGEERNRGNFPPRFSGRQFPNYSSELNVNALELEDSALYLCASSLGTGEQETQYFGPGTRLLVL.

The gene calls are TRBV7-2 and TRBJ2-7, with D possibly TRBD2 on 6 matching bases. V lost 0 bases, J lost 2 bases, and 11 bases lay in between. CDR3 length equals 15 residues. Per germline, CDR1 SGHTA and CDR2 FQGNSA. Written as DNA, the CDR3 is TGTGCCAGCAGCTTAGCGGGGACTGAGACCTACGAGCAGTACTTC. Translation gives CASSLAGTETYEQYF. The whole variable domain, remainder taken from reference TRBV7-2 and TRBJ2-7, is GAGVSQSPSNKVTEKGKDVELRCDPISGHTALYWYRQSLGQGLEFLIYFQGNSAPDKSGLPSDRFSAERTGGSVSTLTIQRTQQEDSAVYLCASSLAGTETYEQYFGPGTRLTVT.